This TCR beta chain is drawn from a study of cytomegalovirus exposure and HLA in healthy donors. This clone was observed once. The ends lost 0 bases at V and 8 bases at J; junction bases unmatched: 6. The CDR3 has 15 residues. Looked up from germline, CDR1 is SGDLS and CDR2 is YYNGEE. The PCR contained 60 Vbeta and 13 Jbeta primers. Produced via immunoSEQ multiplex PCR; TCRdb's table is partial and in-frame only. Altogether 150,000 to 200,000 clones are present, about four fifths being singletons, with the ten largest covering approximately 1.8%. The chain recombines TRBV9 with TRBJ2-1; 9 positions agree with TRBD2. What was sequenced was PBMCs. The source is a man aged 18 to 29 in good health and CMV-seronegative. CDR3 loop: CASSVGGSGSDEQFF. DNA for the CDR3: TGTGCCAGCAGCGTAGGTGGTAGCGGGAGCGATGAGCAGTTCTTC.